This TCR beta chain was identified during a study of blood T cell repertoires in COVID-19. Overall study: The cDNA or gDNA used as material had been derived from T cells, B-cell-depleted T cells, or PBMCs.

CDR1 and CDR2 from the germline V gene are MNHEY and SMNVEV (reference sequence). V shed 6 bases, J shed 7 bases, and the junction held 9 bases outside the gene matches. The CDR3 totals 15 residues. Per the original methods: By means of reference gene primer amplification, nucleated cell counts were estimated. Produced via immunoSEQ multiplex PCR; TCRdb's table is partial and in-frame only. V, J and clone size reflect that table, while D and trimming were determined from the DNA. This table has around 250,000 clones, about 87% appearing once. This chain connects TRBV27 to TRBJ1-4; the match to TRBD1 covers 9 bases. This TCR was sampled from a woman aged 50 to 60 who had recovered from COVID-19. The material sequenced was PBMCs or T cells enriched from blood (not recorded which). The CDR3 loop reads CASSLNRGRGEKLFF. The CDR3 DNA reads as TGTGCCAGCAGCCTAAACAGGGGGCGCGGTGAAAAACTGTTTTTT.